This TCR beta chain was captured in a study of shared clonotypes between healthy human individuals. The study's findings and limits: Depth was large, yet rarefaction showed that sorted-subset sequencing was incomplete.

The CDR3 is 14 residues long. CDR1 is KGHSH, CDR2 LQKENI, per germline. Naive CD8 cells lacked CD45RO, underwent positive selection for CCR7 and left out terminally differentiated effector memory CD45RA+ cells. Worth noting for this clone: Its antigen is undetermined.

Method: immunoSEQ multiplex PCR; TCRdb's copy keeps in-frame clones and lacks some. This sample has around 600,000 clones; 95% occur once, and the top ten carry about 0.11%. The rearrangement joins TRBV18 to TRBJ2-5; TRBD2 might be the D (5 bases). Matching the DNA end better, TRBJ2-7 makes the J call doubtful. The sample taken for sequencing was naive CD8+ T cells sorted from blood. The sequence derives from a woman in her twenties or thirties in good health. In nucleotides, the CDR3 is TGTGCCAGCTCACCCAGGACTGAATCCTACGAGCAGTACTTC. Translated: CASSPRTESYEQYF.